Below, 5 T cell receptor beta chains from the same sample are listed, as sequenced in a study of OX40 agonist ivuxolimab in advanced cancers. Produced via immunoSEQ multiplex PCR; TCRdb's table is partial and in-frame only. The sample carries about 62,000 clones, over 90% recorded once. Material: CD4+ or CD8+ T cells sorted from blood, obtained in a trial of the OX40 agonist ivuxolimab. The source is an adult with an advanced solid tumor such as melanoma, head and neck, liver or kidney cancer.

The CDR3 loop reads CASSQVGAPYEQYF. The CDR3 DNA follows: TGCGCCAGCAGCCAAGTAGGGGCCCCCTACGAGCAGTACTTC. The chain joins TRBV4-1 to TRBJ2-7; D is possibly TRBD1 (5 bases). The CDR3 is 14 residues long. Germline CDR1 MGHRA, CDR2 YSYEKL. Trimming removed 1 base at V and 2 bases at J, with 9 bases between.

V and J are TRBV10-3 and TRBJ1-2; 12 bases match TRBD1. V lost 3 bases and J lost 6; bases outside the gene matches: 5. Germline V CDR1 and CDR2: ENHRY, SYGVKD. The CDR3 contains 15 residues. This CDR3 reads CAISDPGTGGNGYTF. CDR3 sequence (DNA): TGTGCCATCAGTGACCCCGGGACAGGGGGCAATGGCTACACCTTC.

The genes are TRBV19 and TRBJ1-5, with D perhaps matching TRBD1 (5 bases). The CDR3 is 13 amino acids. CDR1 LNHDA and CDR2 SQIVND come from the germline V gene (reference sequence). Trimming shortened V by 5 bases and J by 3 bases, and 8 bases separated the two germline ends. CDR3 coding DNA: TGTGCCAGTAGTTGGGGGACCAATCAGCCCCAGCATTTT. Protein sequence: CASSWGTNQPQHF.

The chain is built from TRBV5-1 and TRBJ2-1; D is perhaps TRBD2 (5 bases). The germline V gene has CDR1 SGHRS and CDR2 YFSETQ. Trimming shortened V by 4 bases and J by 4 bases, and 15 bases separated the two germline ends. This CDR3 comprises 15 residues. In nucleotides, the CDR3 is TGCGCCAGCAGCACCTCCGGAAGCGGATACAATGAGCAGTTCTTC. It translates to CASSTSGSGYNEQFF.

There are a few counts of this clone. The chain recombines TRBV7-9 with TRBJ1-2, with 8 bases that match TRBD1. Germline V CDR1 and CDR2: SEHNR, FQNEAQ (reference sequence). The V and J ends lost 4 bases and 8 bases, in that order; junction bases with no gene match: 9. This CDR3 comprises 14 residues. Here the CDR3 DNA reads TGTGCCAGCAGCTCCGACAGGGGAAGTATGGGCTACACCTTC. It yields the protein CASSSDRGSMGYTF. The full variable domain, its missing parts supplied by reference TRBV7-9 and TRBJ1-2, is DTGVSQNPRHKITKRGQNVTFRCDPISEHNRLYWYRQTLGQGPEFLTYFQNEAQLEKSRLLSDRFSAERPKGSFSTLEIQRTEQGDSAMYLCASSSDRGSMGYTFGSGTRLTVV.